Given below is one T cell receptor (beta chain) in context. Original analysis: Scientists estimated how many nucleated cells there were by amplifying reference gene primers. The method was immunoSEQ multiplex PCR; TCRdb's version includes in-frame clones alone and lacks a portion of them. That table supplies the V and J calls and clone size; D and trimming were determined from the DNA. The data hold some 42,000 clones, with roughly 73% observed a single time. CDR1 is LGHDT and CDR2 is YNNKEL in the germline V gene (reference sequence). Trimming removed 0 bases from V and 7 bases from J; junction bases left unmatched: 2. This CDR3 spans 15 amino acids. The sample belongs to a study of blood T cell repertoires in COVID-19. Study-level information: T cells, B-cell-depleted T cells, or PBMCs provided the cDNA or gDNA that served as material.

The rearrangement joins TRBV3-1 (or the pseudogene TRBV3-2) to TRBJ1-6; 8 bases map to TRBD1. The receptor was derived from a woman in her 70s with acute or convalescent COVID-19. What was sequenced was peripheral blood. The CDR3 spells CASSQERTGNSPLHF. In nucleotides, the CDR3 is TGTGCCAGCAGCCAAGAAAGGACAGGGAATTCACCCCTCCACTTT.